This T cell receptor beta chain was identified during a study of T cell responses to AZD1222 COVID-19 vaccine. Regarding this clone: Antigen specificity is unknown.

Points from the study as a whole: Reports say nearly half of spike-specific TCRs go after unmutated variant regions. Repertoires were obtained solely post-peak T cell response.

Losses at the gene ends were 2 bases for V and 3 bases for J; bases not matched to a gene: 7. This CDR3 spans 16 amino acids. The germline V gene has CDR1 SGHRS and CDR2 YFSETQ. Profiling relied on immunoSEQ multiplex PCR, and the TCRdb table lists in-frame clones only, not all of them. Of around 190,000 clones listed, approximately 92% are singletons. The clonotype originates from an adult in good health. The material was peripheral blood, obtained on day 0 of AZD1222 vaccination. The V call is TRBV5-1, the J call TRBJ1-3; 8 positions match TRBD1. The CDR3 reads CASSFQGAHVGNTIYF. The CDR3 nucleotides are TGCGCCAGCAGCTTCCAGGGGGCGCACGTTGGAAACACCATATATTTT.